Listed below are T cell receptor beta chains from one sample, sequenced in a study of blood T cell repertoires in COVID-19. Clones were sequenced by immunoSEQ multiplex PCR, and TCRdb holds only the in-frame ones, with some missing. The sample includes 400,000 or so clones, around 87% of them seen just once. The sequencing input was peripheral blood. The receptor set was obtained from a human donor in a cohort sampled during active COVID-19. The CDR3 runs from the conserved cysteine through the conserved F or W. Each record gives: D gene, V gene, clone size, J gene, CDR3 DNA, CDR3 protein. The D gene is left open where the match is weak. Part of the rows lack a size; the others show once, few, many or a class for expanded clones.

D gene: TRBD2; V gene: TRBV7-8; clone size: .; J gene: TRBJ2-2; CDR3 DNA: TGTGCCAGCAGCTTTGGACTAGCGGGACTGAACACCGGGGAGCTGTTTTTT; CDR3 protein: CASSFGLAGLNTGELFF
D gene: .; V gene: TRBV30; clone size: .; J gene: TRBJ1-5; CDR3 DNA: TGTGCCTGGAGTCTCGGGGTTGATCAGCCCCAGCATTTT; CDR3 protein: CAWSLGVDQPQHF
D gene: TRBD2; V gene: TRBV6-5; clone size: .; J gene: TRBJ2-7; CDR3 DNA: TGTGCCAGCAGACTGGGACTAGCCCCCTACGAGCAGTACTTC; CDR3 protein: CASRLGLAPYEQYF
D gene: TRBD1; V gene: TRBV6-5; clone size: .; J gene: TRBJ1-4; CDR3 DNA: TGTGCCAGCAAAGGGACAGGACCAAACCTTGGGAAACTGTTTTTT; CDR3 protein: CASKGTGPNLGKLFF
D gene: .; V gene: TRBV6-5; clone size: .; J gene: TRBJ2-1; CDR3 DNA: TGTGCCAGCACCAGGAGGGGCGGGATGAATGAGCAGTTCTTC; CDR3 protein: CASTRRGGMNEQFF
D gene: TRBD1; V gene: TRBV5-1; clone size: .; J gene: TRBJ1-2; CDR3 DNA: TGCGCCAGCGGGAGGGGACAGGAGTCCTTCTATAACTATGGCTACACCTTC; CDR3 protein: CASGRGQESFYNYGYTF
D gene: TRBD2; V gene: TRBV5-6; clone size: .; J gene: TRBJ2-3; CDR3 DNA: TGTGCCAGCAGCTTGGCGGGGGGTACGCAGTATTTT; CDR3 protein: CASSLAGGTQYF
D gene: .; V gene: TRBV5-1; clone size: .; J gene: TRBJ2-3; CDR3 DNA: TGCGCCAGCAGCCTAACGGGGGCAGATACGCAGTATTTT; CDR3 protein: CASSLTGADTQYF
D gene: TRBD2; V gene: TRBV6-2/TRBV6-3; clone size: .; J gene: TRBJ2-1; CDR3 DNA: TGTGCCAGCAGTGCTCTAGCGGGAGTTGTCTCCTACAATGAGCAGTTCTTC; CDR3 protein: CASSALAGVVSYNEQFF
D gene: .; V gene: TRBV11-2; clone size: .; J gene: TRBJ2-1; CDR3 DNA: TGTGCCAGCAGCTTAGGAGTCACCTACAATGAGCAGTTCTTC; CDR3 protein: CASSLGVTYNEQFF
D gene: .; V gene: TRBV6-5; clone size: .; J gene: TRBJ1-2; CDR3 DNA: TGTGCCAGCAATCTTGGGGGGGGTGGCTATGGCTACACCTTC; CDR3 protein: CASNLGGGGYGYTF
D gene: TRBD1; V gene: TRBV7-8; clone size: many; J gene: TRBJ2-6; CDR3 DNA: TGTGCCAGCAGCCACACCCCCGACAGGGGGACTGGGGCCAACGTCCTGACTTTC; CDR3 protein: CASSHTPDRGTGANVLTF
D gene: .; V gene: TRBV28; clone size: .; J gene: TRBJ2-5; CDR3 DNA: TGTGCCAGCAGTAGCTTCGAGGGTAACGGGGAGACCCAGTACTTC; CDR3 protein: CASSSFEGNGETQYF
D gene: TRBD1; V gene: TRBV28; clone size: .; J gene: TRBJ2-6; CDR3 DNA: TGTGCCAGCAGTTTAAGACCACCGGGACAGGCGTTCTCTGGGGCCAACGTCCTGACTTTC; CDR3 protein: CASSLRPPGQAFSGANVLTF
D gene: TRBD2; V gene: TRBV5-1; clone size: .; J gene: TRBJ2-3; CDR3 DNA: TGCGCCAGCACGGGGGGGACGAACACAGATACGCAGTATTTT; CDR3 protein: CASTGGTNTDTQYF
D gene: TRBD1; V gene: TRBV28; clone size: .; J gene: TRBJ2-5; CDR3 DNA: TGTGCCAGCAGTCAGGGGGAGGAGACCCAGTACTTC; CDR3 protein: CASSQGEETQYF
D gene: TRBD1; V gene: TRBV2; clone size: .; J gene: TRBJ1-5; CDR3 DNA: TGTGCCAGCAGTTCTACAGGGGGCAATCAGCCCCAGCATTTT; CDR3 protein: CASSSTGGNQPQHF
D gene: TRBD2; V gene: TRBV4-1; clone size: .; J gene: TRBJ2-7; CDR3 DNA: TGCGCCAGCAGCCAAACGGCGGGACTAGTCTTC; CDR3 protein: CASSQTAGLVF
D gene: .; V gene: TRBV30; clone size: .; J gene: TRBJ1-2; CDR3 DNA: TGTGCCCGAGGGTACCAAGGGCACTATGGCTACACCTTC; CDR3 protein: CARGYQGHYGYTF
D gene: TRBD1; V gene: TRBV18; clone size: .; J gene: TRBJ2-7; CDR3 DNA: TGTGCCAGCTCACCCGGGACAGGCACCTCCTACGAGCAGTACTTC; CDR3 protein: CASSPGTGTSYEQYF
D gene: .; V gene: TRBV4-1; clone size: .; J gene: TRBJ1-6; CDR3 DNA: TGCGCCAGCAGCCAAGTCAGGGTAAATTCACCCCTCCACTTT; CDR3 protein: CASSQVRVNSPLHF
D gene: .; V gene: TRBV7-2; clone size: .; J gene: TRBJ1-5; CDR3 DNA: TGTGCCAGCAGCTTAGTAGACAGCAGCAATCAGCCCCAGCATTTT; CDR3 protein: CASSLVDSSNQPQHF
D gene: TRBD1; V gene: TRBV7-9; clone size: .; J gene: TRBJ2-7; CDR3 DNA: TGTGCCAGCAGCCAACCCGGGACAGGGATCTACGAGCAGTACTTC; CDR3 protein: CASSQPGTGIYEQYF
D gene: .; V gene: TRBV3-1/TRBV3-2; clone size: once; J gene: TRBJ1-3; CDR3 DNA: TGTGCCAGCAGCCCATCTCGACAGGCCGGTGCTGGAAACACCATATATTTT; CDR3 protein: CASSPSRQAGAGNTIYF
D gene: .; V gene: TRBV6-4; clone size: few; J gene: TRBJ1-5; CDR3 DNA: TGTGCCGTCAGGGCAGGCGGTTCGGGCAATCAGCCCCAGCATTTT; CDR3 protein: CAVRAGGSGNQPQHF
D gene: TRBD1; V gene: TRBV30; clone size: .; J gene: TRBJ1-1; CDR3 DNA: TGTGCCTGGAATTCCGGGGACAGGATGAACACTGAAGCTTTCTTT; CDR3 protein: CAWNSGDRMNTEAFF
D gene: .; V gene: TRBV7-9; clone size: .; J gene: TRBJ2-5; CDR3 DNA: TGTGCCAGCAGCTTGTCTCTTCACAACCAAGAGACCCAGTACTTC; CDR3 protein: CASSLSLHNQETQYF
D gene: .; V gene: TRBV10-1; clone size: .; J gene: TRBJ2-1; CDR3 DNA: TGCGCCAGCAGTGGGGACTTAGGGGCCCAGTTCTTC; CDR3 protein: CASSGDLGAQFF
D gene: TRBD2; V gene: TRBV19; clone size: .; J gene: TRBJ2-3; CDR3 DNA: TGTGCCAGTAGTAAGTGGACTAGCGGGGGGCTGGGCGCAGATACGCAGTATTTT; CDR3 protein: CASSKWTSGGLGADTQYF
D gene: .; V gene: TRBV3-1/TRBV3-2; clone size: .; J gene: TRBJ2-5; CDR3 DNA: TGTGCCAGCAGCCATGCCCCGACGGGTGAGACCCAGTACTTC; CDR3 protein: CASSHAPTGETQYF
D gene: .; V gene: TRBV4-2; clone size: .; J gene: TRBJ2-5; CDR3 DNA: TGTGCCAGCAGCCAAGAAAATAGTAGGGGTAGGGCACAAGAGACCCAGTACTTC; CDR3 protein: CASSQENSRGRAQETQYF
D gene: .; V gene: TRBV10-1; clone size: .; J gene: TRBJ1-1; CDR3 DNA: TGCGCCAGCAAACGGACAGTTAACACTGAAGCTTTCTTT; CDR3 protein: CASKRTVNTEAFF
D gene: .; V gene: TRBV19; clone size: .; J gene: TRBJ2-2; CDR3 DNA: TGTGCCAGTAGGAGACTGGATAGGAACACCGGGGAGCTGTTTTTT; CDR3 protein: CASRRLDRNTGELFF
D gene: .; V gene: TRBV6-5; clone size: .; J gene: TRBJ2-7; CDR3 DNA: TGTGCCAGTGGAAGGGGGGGGATTTTCGAGCAGTACTTC; CDR3 protein: CASGRGGIFEQYF
D gene: .; V gene: TRBV7-8; clone size: .; J gene: TRBJ1-6; CDR3 DNA: TGTGCCAGCAGCGCCAGGGGCCCTAATTCACCCCTCCACTTT; CDR3 protein: CASSARGPNSPLHF
D gene: .; V gene: TRBV6-6; clone size: .; J gene: TRBJ2-7; CDR3 DNA: TGTGCCAGCAGTTGGTCGATACTGCATCCTGTCTACGAGCAGTACTTC; CDR3 protein: CASSWSILHPVYEQYF
D gene: .; V gene: TRBV20-1; clone size: .; J gene: TRBJ1-2; CDR3 DNA: TGCAGTGCTTCCGGGGGCTACACCTTC; CDR3 protein: CSASGGYTF
D gene: .; V gene: TRBV29-1; clone size: once; J gene: TRBJ2-1; CDR3 DNA: TGCAGCGTTGGGTTGCTAGTTGGGGCGCAGTTCTTC; CDR3 protein: CSVGLLVGAQFF
D gene: TRBD1; V gene: TRBV6-5; clone size: .; J gene: TRBJ2-7; CDR3 DNA: TGTGCCGTGGGGACAGGGGTCACCTACGAGCAGTACTTC; CDR3 protein: CAVGTGVTYEQYF
D gene: TRBD2; V gene: TRBV7-8; clone size: .; J gene: TRBJ2-1; CDR3 DNA: TGTGCCAGCAGCCCAGGCGGGGGGCTCTCCTACAATGAGCAGTTCTTC; CDR3 protein: CASSPGGGLSYNEQFF
D gene: .; V gene: TRBV19; clone size: .; J gene: TRBJ2-1; CDR3 DNA: TGTGCCAGTAGTCCCACAGGGAGCTCCTACAATGAGCAGTTCTTC; CDR3 protein: CASSPTGSSYNEQFF
D gene: .; V gene: TRBV7-8; clone size: .; J gene: TRBJ2-1; CDR3 DNA: TGTGCCAGCAGCTCCACCCGGACTAACTACAATGAGCAGTTCTTC; CDR3 protein: CASSSTRTNYNEQFF
D gene: .; V gene: TRBV30; clone size: .; J gene: TRBJ1-5; CDR3 DNA: TGTGCCTGGAGCGTACACGGAGGGCCCAATCAGCCCCAGCATTTT; CDR3 protein: CAWSVHGGPNQPQHF
D gene: TRBD1; V gene: TRBV30; clone size: .; J gene: TRBJ2-3; CDR3 DNA: TGTGCCTGGAGTGTTGGACAGGAAGCAGATACGCAGTATTTT; CDR3 protein: CAWSVGQEADTQYF
D gene: .; V gene: TRBV30; clone size: .; J gene: TRBJ1-2; CDR3 DNA: TGTGCCTGGAGTGTTGGGGGGGGATATGGCTACACCTTC; CDR3 protein: CAWSVGGGYGYTF
D gene: TRBD2; V gene: TRBV11-2; clone size: .; J gene: TRBJ2-3; CDR3 DNA: TGTGCCAGCAGCCCCGGATCTAGCGGGAGCGATACGCAGTATTTT; CDR3 protein: CASSPGSSGSDTQYF
D gene: .; V gene: TRBV19; clone size: .; J gene: TRBJ1-5; CDR3 DNA: TGTGCCAGTAGTACCTCGACAGAGATCAATCAGCCCCAGCATTTT; CDR3 protein: CASSTSTEINQPQHF
D gene: .; V gene: TRBV6-5; clone size: .; J gene: TRBJ1-1; CDR3 DNA: TGTGCCAGCAGGCCCCCACTAATGAACACTGAAGCTTTCTTT; CDR3 protein: CASRPPLMNTEAFF
D gene: TRBD1; V gene: TRBV11-2; clone size: .; J gene: TRBJ1-4; CDR3 DNA: TGTGCCAGCAGCTTTGACAGGGTAGGGGAAAAACTGTTTTTT; CDR3 protein: CASSFDRVGEKLFF
D gene: TRBD1; V gene: TRBV10-3; clone size: .; J gene: TRBJ1-3; CDR3 DNA: TGTGCCATCAGGCAGGGGGGTAACACCATATATTTT; CDR3 protein: CAIRQGGNTIYF
D gene: .; V gene: TRBV15; clone size: .; J gene: TRBJ1-1; CDR3 DNA: TGTGCCACCAGCAGAGATCCCAACGGGATGAACACTGAAGCTTTCTTT; CDR3 protein: CATSRDPNGMNTEAFF
D gene: .; V gene: TRBV12-5; clone size: .; J gene: TRBJ1-3; CDR3 DNA: TGTGCTAGTGGTTTGGTACACGGCGGTTCTGGAAACACCATATATTTT; CDR3 protein: CASGLVHGGSGNTIYF
D gene: .; V gene: TRBV7-9; clone size: .; J gene: TRBJ2-1; CDR3 DNA: TGTGCCAGCAGCTTAGAGTCAGGGGTGGGCAATGAGCAGTTCTTC; CDR3 protein: CASSLESGVGNEQFF
D gene: TRBD2; V gene: TRBV3-1/TRBV3-2; clone size: .; J gene: TRBJ2-3; CDR3 DNA: TGTGCCAGCAGCCAAGAGTTGGGGGGGGGTAATACGCAGTATTTT; CDR3 protein: CASSQELGGGNTQYF
D gene: TRBD1; V gene: TRBV4-1; clone size: few; J gene: TRBJ2-3; CDR3 DNA: TGCGCCAGTTCCACGGACAGGGGCACAGATACGCAGTATTTT; CDR3 protein: CASSTDRGTDTQYF
D gene: TRBD1; V gene: TRBV3-1/TRBV3-2; clone size: .; J gene: TRBJ1-6; CDR3 DNA: TGTGCCAGCAGCCAAGGGGGGACAGGGAGGATCCACTTT; CDR3 protein: CASSQGGTGRIHF
D gene: TRBD2; V gene: TRBV7-7; clone size: .; J gene: TRBJ2-1; CDR3 DNA: TGTGCCAGCAGCTTAAAACTAGCGGGAGGTCCCAATGAGCAGTTCTTC; CDR3 protein: CASSLKLAGGPNEQFF
D gene: .; V gene: TRBV19; clone size: .; J gene: TRBJ2-2; CDR3 DNA: TGTGCCAGTAATCGTAAAGGGGGTGCATACGCCGGGGAGCTGTTTTTT; CDR3 protein: CASNRKGGAYAGELFF